This entry lists 24 T cell receptor beta chains sequenced from one sample in a study of T cells after yellow fever vaccination. Each CDR3 protein gets one entry after TCRdb re-called the 5' RACE reads with MiXCR. The sample yields about 63,000 distinct CDR3 sequences, roughly 7.4% seen once. The sample in question was CD8+ T cells sorted from PBMCs, obtained 15 days after the yellow fever booster vaccination. These receptors all come from a man aged 30 to 45 who received the YFV17D yellow fever vaccine.

A remark on this clonotype: Given a much more abundant clone one base away, this may be a read error. This chain connects TRBV11-2 to TRBJ2-7, with 9 bases matching TRBD2. The V gene end was trimmed by 5 bases and the J gene end by 6 bases; junction bases not matched to a gene: 5. In germline, CDR1 is SGHAT, CDR2 FQNNGV. The CDR3 loop spans 13 amino acids. CDR3 region: CASSRAGGSEQYF. As DNA, the CDR3 is TGTGCCAGCAGCCGAGCGGGAGGTAGCGAGCAGTACTTC.

This clonotype was found many times. The rearrangement links TRBV2 to TRBJ2-1; D may be TRBD1 or TRBD2 (6 bases each). This CDR3 has 15 residues. Looked up from germline, CDR1 is SNHLY and CDR2 is FYNNEI. The V end was cut by 2 bases, the J end by 1 base, with 9 bases between. The CDR3 DNA is TGTGCCAGCAGTGAACGGGGGCCATCCTACAATGAGCAGTTCTTC. This sequence encodes CASSERGPSYNEQFF.

This clonotype was seen at least ten times. J is TRBJ2-7 and V is TRBV27; 7 bases match TRBD2. Losses at the gene ends were 9 bases for V and 7 bases for J; bases not matched to a gene: 12. Germline lookup yields CDR1 MNHEY and CDR2 SMNVEV (reference sequence). This CDR3 is 13 amino acids long. The CDR3 is CASTGTTGGEQYF. The CDR3 DNA reads TGTGCCAGTACCGGGACCACGGGGGGAGAGCAGTACTTC.

This clonotype was detected many times. The V call is TRBV12-3 or TRBV12-4, the J call TRBJ2-5; D is ambiguous. Trimming removed 5 bases from V and 0 bases from J, with 16 bases in between. The CDR3 has 16 amino acids. The CDR3 region has the DNA TGTGCCAGCAGTGCAACGGTCTCGTCGTACCAAGAGACCCAGTACTTC. As protein: CASSATVSSYQETQYF.

This clonotype was seen many times. The chain couples TRBV4-1 to TRBJ2-7; 9 bases map to TRBD1. CDR1 MGHRA and CDR2 YSYEKL come from the germline V gene. The junction had 4 bases not matched to a gene; V was cut back by 0 bases and J by 4 bases. This CDR3 has 15 amino acids. CDR3 loop: CASSQEAGTGYEQYF. For the CDR3, the DNA is TGCGCCAGCAGCCAAGAAGCAGGGACAGGGTACGAGCAGTACTTC.

This clonotype has at least ten counts. The J gene is TRBJ2-7, the V gene TRBV4-2; TRBD2 agrees at 11 bases. Germline CDR1 LGHNA, CDR2 YNFKEQ. The CDR3 runs 16 residues. V lost 0 bases and J lost 3; bases outside the gene matches: 4. CDR3 region: CASSQDRLAGYYEQYF. The CDR3 DNA reads TGTGCCAGCAGCCAAGATAGACTAGCGGGATACTACGAGCAGTACTTC.

Comment on this clonotype: With a much larger clone just one base away, this may be a read error. The genes are TRBV9 and TRBJ2-3; maybe TRBD2 (6 bases). CDR3 length: 15 amino acids. Germline lookup yields CDR1 SGDLS and CDR2 YYNGEE. V was clipped by 0 bases and J by 2 bases, with 10 bases between them. The CDR3 sequence: CASSVVTGLTDTQYF. The CDR3 DNA reads TGTGCCAGCAGCGTAGTAACGGGACTCACAGATACGCAGTATTTT.

This clonotype appeared a single time. A read error may explain this, as a much larger clone is one base away. The chain couples TRBV25-1 to TRBJ2-3, with D unresolved. With the DNA end fitting TRBJ1-5 better, the J assignment may be wrong. The V gene's germline CDR1 is MGHDK and CDR2 SYGVNS. The CDR3 is 13 amino acids. The CDR3 loop is CASSESSGATQHF. The CDR3, as DNA: TGTGCCAGCAGTGAATCGTCGGGAGCTACGCAGCATTTT.

This clonotype occurred a few times. The chain uses TRBV27 and TRBJ2-7, with 9 nucleotides matching TRBD2. Germline-derived CDR1 and CDR2 are MNHEY and SMNVEV (reference sequence). The CDR3 runs 16 residues. The V segment lost 3 bases and the J segment 3 bases; nucleotides outside the gene matches: 9. Written as DNA, the CDR3 is TGTGCCAGCAGTTTTGGTGCGGGGGGGGGGCTCTACGAGCAGTACTTC. It is translated as CASSFGAGGGLYEQYF.

This clonotype was observed at least ten times. This rearrangement joins TRBV20-1 to TRBJ2-5; perhaps TRBD2 as D (6 bases). This CDR3 spans 14 amino acids. V lost 5 bases to trimming and J lost 5 bases, with 18 bases between them. Germline V CDR1 and CDR2: DFQATT, SNEGSKA (reference sequence). The CDR3 region has the DNA TGCAGTGCTGACAAGGCCGGGAGCCTGGAGACCCAGTACTTC. Translation: CSADKAGSLETQYF.

The table lists this clonotype with many counts. This chain joins TRBV14 and TRBJ1-4; 11 nucleotides match TRBD1. Germline V lookup: CDR1 SGHDN, CDR2 FVKESK. The length of the CDR3 is 22 residues. The J segment lost 4 bases and the V segment lost 1 base, leaving 20 bases of the junction unmatched. The CDR3 region is CASSQAISWTGGDLKSNEKLFF. In DNA form, the CDR3 reads TGTGCCAGCAGCCAAGCCATCTCTTGGACAGGGGGCGATCTCAAGAGTAATGAAAAACTGTTTTTT.

This clonotype has a count of ten or more. The junction and the germline gene differ at one end; a read error may be behind it. This chain joins TRBV7-8 and TRBJ2-3; the D gene is possibly TRBD1 (6 bases). The CDR3 covers 14 residues. Per germline, CDR1 SGHVS and CDR2 FQNEAQ. The CDR3 nucleotides read TGTGCCACCCGCCAGGGCCCAGGGGCAGATACGCATTATTTT. Translated: CATRQGPGADTHYF.

This clonotype has ten or more counts. V is TRBV12-3 or TRBV12-4 and J is TRBJ2-7; perhaps TRBD1 as D (5 bases). The CDR3 is 14 amino acids. Trimming removed 3 bases at V and 4 bases at J, with 13 bases between. The CDR3 spells CASSLTENSYEQYF. The DNA for the CDR3 is TGTGCCAGCAGTTTGACAGAAAATTCATACGAGCAGTACTTC.

This clonotype was counted many times. This sequence joins TRBV6-1 and TRBJ2-7; 9 bases line up with TRBD1. In germline, CDR1 is MNHNS, CDR2 SASEGT. The V segment lost 6 bases and the J segment 0 bases; nucleotides outside the gene matches: 6. The CDR3 consists of 15 residues. In DNA, the CDR3 is TGTGCCAGCAGGGGGTGGACAGGGGACTCCTACGAGCAGTACTTC. Amino acid sequence: CASRGWTGDSYEQYF.

This clonotype was recorded many times. This chain links TRBV29-1 with TRBJ2-3; no definite D call. There are 14 residues in the CDR3. The ends were cut back, 2 bases at V and 1 base at J, with 10 bases in the middle. Germline-derived CDR1 and CDR2 are SQVTM and ANQGSEA. CDR3 protein: CSVELGFGTDTQYF. The DNA for the CDR3 is TGCAGCGTTGAATTGGGGTTCGGCACAGATACGCAGTATTTT.

Only a few counts were recorded for this clonotype. The rearrangement joins TRBV7-9 to TRBJ2-2, with D possibly TRBD2 on 6 matching bases. CDR3 length: 15 residues. CDR1 is SEHNR and CDR2 is FQNEAQ in the germline V gene (reference sequence). The germline V and J ends were trimmed by 6 bases and 4 bases, with 15 bases remaining between them. As DNA, the CDR3 is TGTGCCAGCAGATTTGGGGGGTCGACCACCGGGGAGCTGTTTTTT. Protein sequence: CASRFGGSTTGELFF. Looking up the rest from reference TRBV7-9 and TRBJ2-2 gives the full variable domain: DTGVSQNPRHKITKRGQNVTFRCDPISEHNRLYWYRQTLGQGPEFLTYFQNEAQLEKSRLLSDRFSAERPKGSFSTLEIQRTEQGDSAMYLCASRFGGSTTGELFFGEGSRLTVL.

This clonotype was picked up many times. This chain links TRBV12-3 or TRBV12-4 with TRBJ2-2, with TRBD2 identical over 8 bases. The CDR3 contains 15 residues. The ends lost 2 bases at V and 5 bases at J; junction bases unmatched: 4. Here the CDR3 reads CASSLMASGTGELFF. The CDR3 DNA reads as TGTGCCAGCAGTTTAATGGCTAGCGGGACCGGGGAGCTGTTTTTT.

As for this clonotype: A much bigger clone sits one base away, suggesting this may be a read error. This chain links TRBV10-1 with TRBJ2-2; TRBD2 matches 10 bases. The germline gives CDR1 WNHNN, CDR2 SYGVQD (reference sequence). This CDR3 comprises 16 residues. As DNA, the CDR3 is TGCGCCGGCAGTCAGGAGCGGGAGGGCCATGTCGGGGAGCTGTTTTTT. It yields the protein CAGSQEREGHVGELFF.

This clonotype showed up many times. J is TRBJ2-7 and V is TRBV4-3, with TRBD2 identical over 7 bases. Trimming removed 2 bases from V and 6 bases from J; junction bases left unmatched: 4. The CDR3 totals 13 residues. Germline CDR1 reads LGHNA; CDR2 reads YSLEER. CDR3 loop: CASSQNGGGEQYF. CDR3 nucleotide sequence: TGCGCCAGCAGCCAAAACGGCGGGGGCGAGCAGTACTTC.

This clonotype was seen repeatedly, ten times or more. The chain joins TRBV27 to TRBJ2-7; D is possibly TRBD1 (5 bases). Germline CDR1 MNHEY, CDR2 SMNVEV (reference sequence). The CDR3 length is 13 residues. Deletions cut 2 bases from V and 2 bases from J, with 7 bases between. The CDR3 is CASSLRQTYEQYF. The CDR3 nucleotides are TGTGCCAGCAGTTTAAGACAGACCTACGAGCAGTACTTC.

This clonotype showed up many times. The chain has TRBV5-5 and TRBJ2-7; a possible D gene is TRBD2 (6 bases). V gave up 3 bases and J gave up 2 bases, with 12 bases separating them. The germline CDR1 and CDR2 sequences are SGHKS and YYEKEE (reference sequence). This CDR3 contains 14 residues. CDR3 sequence (DNA): TGTGCCAGCAGCTCTTTGGGCGGGACCTACGAGCAGTACTTC. As protein: CASSSLGGTYEQYF.

This clonotype was seen many times. The CDR3 coding sequence is TGCAGCGTTGAAGTTGCCTACAATGAGCAGTTCTTC. Translated: CSVEVAYNEQFF. The rearrangement links TRBV29-1 to TRBJ2-1; D gene unclear. The CDR3 length is 12 residues. The germline CDR1 and CDR2 sequences are SQVTM and ANQGSEA. The ends were cut back, 1 base at V and 2 bases at J, with 3 bases in the middle.

This clonotype was observed many times. The J gene is TRBJ2-3, the V gene TRBV7-2, with D uncertain. The CDR3 loop spans 12 amino acids. The V end was cut by 7 bases, the J end by 6 bases, with 11 bases between. Germline-derived CDR1 and CDR2 are SGHTA and FQGNSA. The CDR3 reads CASNNWADTQYF. The CDR3 coding sequence is TGTGCCAGCAACAACTGGGCTGATACGCAGTATTTT.

This clonotype was seen ten or more times. This rearrangement joins TRBV7-6 to TRBJ2-7; no reliable D call. V was trimmed by 5 bases and J by 5 bases, leaving 10 bases between them. Germline CDR1 is SGHVS and CDR2 is FNYEAQ. CDR3 length: 12 amino acids. The CDR3: CASSPIINEQYF. The CDR3 DNA is TGTGCCAGCAGCCCGATTATTAACGAGCAGTACTTC.